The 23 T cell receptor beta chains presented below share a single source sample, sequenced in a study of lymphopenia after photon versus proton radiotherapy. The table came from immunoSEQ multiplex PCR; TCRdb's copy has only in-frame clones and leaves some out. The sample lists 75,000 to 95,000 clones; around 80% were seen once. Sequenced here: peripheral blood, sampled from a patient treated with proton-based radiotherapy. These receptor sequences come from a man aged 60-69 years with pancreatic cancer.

This CDR3 reads CASSLRTGRNEKLFF. CDR3 DNA: TGTGCCAGCAGCCTTAGGACAGGTCGGAATGAAAAACTGTTTTTT. The chain uses TRBV9 and TRBJ1-4; 7 positions agree with TRBD1. The CDR3 sequence is 15 residues long. V shed 4 bases and J 5 bases; nucleotides not matched to a gene: 8. The germline V gene encodes CDR1 SGDLS and CDR2 YYNGEE.

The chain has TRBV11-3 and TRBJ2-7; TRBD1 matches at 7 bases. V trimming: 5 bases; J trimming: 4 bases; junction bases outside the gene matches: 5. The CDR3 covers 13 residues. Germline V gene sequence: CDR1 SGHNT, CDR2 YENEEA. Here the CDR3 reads CASSGRQGYEQYF. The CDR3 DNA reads TGTGCCAGCAGCGGACGACAGGGTTACGAGCAGTACTTC.

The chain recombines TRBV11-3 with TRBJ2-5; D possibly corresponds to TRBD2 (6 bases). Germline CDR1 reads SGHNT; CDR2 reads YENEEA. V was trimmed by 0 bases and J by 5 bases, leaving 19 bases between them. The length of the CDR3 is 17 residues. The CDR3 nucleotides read TGTGCCAGCAGCTTAGATGATCGGGACTTAACTCGGGAGACCCAGTACTTC. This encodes CASSLDDRDLTRETQYF.

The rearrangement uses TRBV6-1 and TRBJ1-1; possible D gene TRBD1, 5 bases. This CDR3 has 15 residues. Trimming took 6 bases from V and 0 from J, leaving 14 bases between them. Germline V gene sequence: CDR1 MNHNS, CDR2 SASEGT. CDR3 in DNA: TGTGCCAGCAGCCCCCACCAGGGAATGAACACTGAAGCTTTCTTT. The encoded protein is CASSPHQGMNTEAFF.

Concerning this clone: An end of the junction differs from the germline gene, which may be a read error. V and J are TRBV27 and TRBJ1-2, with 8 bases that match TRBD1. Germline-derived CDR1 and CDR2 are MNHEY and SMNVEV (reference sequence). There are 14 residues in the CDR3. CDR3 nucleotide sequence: TGTGCCAGCAGTTCGACAGGGGCGGTCTATCGCTACACCTTC. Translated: CASSSTGAVYRYTF.

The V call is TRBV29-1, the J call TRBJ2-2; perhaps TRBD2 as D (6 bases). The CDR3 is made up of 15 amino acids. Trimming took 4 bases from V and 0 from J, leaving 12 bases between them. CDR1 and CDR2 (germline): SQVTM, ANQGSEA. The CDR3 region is CSVGGGAANTGELFF. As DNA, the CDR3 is TGCAGCGTTGGGGGCGGGGCGGCGAACACCGGGGAGCTGTTTTTT.

CDR3 sequence reads: CASRRPKYQETQYF. In DNA, the CDR3 is TGTGCCAGCAGAAGACCGAAGTATCAAGAGACCCAGTACTTC. The V gene is TRBV6-1, the J gene TRBJ2-5; D unclear. The CDR3 sequence is 14 residues long. The ends were cut back, 6 bases at V and 2 bases at J, with 13 bases in the middle. The V gene's germline CDR1 is MNHNS and CDR2 SASEGT.

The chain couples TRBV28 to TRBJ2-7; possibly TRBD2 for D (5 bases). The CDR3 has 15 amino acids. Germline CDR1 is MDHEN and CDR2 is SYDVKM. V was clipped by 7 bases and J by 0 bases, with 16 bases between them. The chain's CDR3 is CASTKGDVSSYEQYF. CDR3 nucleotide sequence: TGTGCCAGCACAAAGGGAGATGTAAGCTCCTACGAGCAGTACTTC.

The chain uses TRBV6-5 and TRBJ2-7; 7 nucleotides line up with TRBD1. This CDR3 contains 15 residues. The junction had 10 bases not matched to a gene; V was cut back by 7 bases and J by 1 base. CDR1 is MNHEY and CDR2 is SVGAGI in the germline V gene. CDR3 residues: CASKGQPERSYEQYF. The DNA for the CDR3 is TGTGCCAGCAAGGGACAGCCAGAACGGTCCTACGAGCAGTACTTC.

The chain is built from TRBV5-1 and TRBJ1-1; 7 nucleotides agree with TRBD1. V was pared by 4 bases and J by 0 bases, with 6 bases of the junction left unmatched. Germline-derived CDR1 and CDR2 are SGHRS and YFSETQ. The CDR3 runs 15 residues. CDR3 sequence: CASSNQGGLNTEAFF. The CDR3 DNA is TGCGCCAGCAGCAATCAGGGGGGCTTGAACACTGAAGCTTTCTTT. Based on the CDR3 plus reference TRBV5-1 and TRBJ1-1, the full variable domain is KAGVTQTPRYLIKTRGQQVTLSCSPISGHRSVSWYQQTPGQGLQFLFEYFSETQRNKGNFPGRFSGRQFSNSRSEMNVSTLELGDSALYLCASSNQGGLNTEAFFGQGTRLTVV.

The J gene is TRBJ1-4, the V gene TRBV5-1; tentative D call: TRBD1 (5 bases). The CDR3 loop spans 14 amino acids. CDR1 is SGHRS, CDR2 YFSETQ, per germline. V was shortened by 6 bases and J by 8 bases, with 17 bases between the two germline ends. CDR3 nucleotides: TGCGCCAGCACGTTAGGGGCTCAAGGGGAAAAACTGTTTTTT. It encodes CASTLGAQGEKLFF. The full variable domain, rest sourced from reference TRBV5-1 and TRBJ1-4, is KAGVTQTPRYLIKTRGQQVTLSCSPISGHRSVSWYQQTPGQGLQFLFEYFSETQRNKGNFPGRFSGRQFSNSRSEMNVSTLELGDSALYLCASTLGAQGEKLFFGSGTQLSVL.

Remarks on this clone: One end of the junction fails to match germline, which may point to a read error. DNA for the CDR3: TGTGCCAGCTCGAAAGTACCGCCGGACGGAAACTTC. Translation: CASSKVPPDGNF. This rearrangement joins TRBV18 to TRBJ1-2; the D is unclear. CDR1 and CDR2 from the germline V gene are KGHSH and LQKENI. CDR3 length: 12 amino acids. Combining the CDR3 with reference TRBV18 and TRBJ1-2 gives the whole variable domain NAGVMQNPRHLVRRRGQEARLRCSPMKGHSHVYWYRQLPEEGLKFMVYLQKENIIDESGMPKERFSAEFPKEGPSILRIQQVVRGDSAAYFCASSKVPPDGNFGSGTRLTVV.

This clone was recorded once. CDR3 bases: TGTGCCAGCAGCCAAGACGGCCAACAAAACATTCAGTACTTC. Amino acid sequence: CASSQDGQQNIQYF. The rearrangement joins TRBV14 to TRBJ2-4; D remains unclear. Germline CDR1 reads SGHDN; CDR2 reads FVKESK. The length of the CDR3 is 14 residues. Trimming cost V 0 bases and J 5 bases, with 8 bases left between them. The full variable domain, rest sourced from reference TRBV14 and TRBJ2-4, is EAGVTQFPSHSVIEKGQTVTLRCDPISGHDNLYWYRRVMGKEIKFLLHFVKESKQDESGMPNNRFLAERTGGTYSTLKVQPAELEDSGVYFCASSQDGQQNIQYFGAGTRLSVL.

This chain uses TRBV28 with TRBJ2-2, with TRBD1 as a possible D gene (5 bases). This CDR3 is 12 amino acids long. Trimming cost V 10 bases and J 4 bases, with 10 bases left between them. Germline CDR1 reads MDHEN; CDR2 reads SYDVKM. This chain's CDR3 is CATRQFTGELFF. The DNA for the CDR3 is TGTGCCACCAGACAGTTCACCGGGGAGCTGTTTTTT.

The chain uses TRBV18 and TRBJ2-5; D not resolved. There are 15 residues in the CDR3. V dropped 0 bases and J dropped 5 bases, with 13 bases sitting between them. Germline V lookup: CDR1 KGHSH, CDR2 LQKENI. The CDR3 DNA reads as TGTGCCAGCTCACCACCAGAACTCCCCAGGGAGACCCAGTACTTC. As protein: CASSPPELPRETQYF.

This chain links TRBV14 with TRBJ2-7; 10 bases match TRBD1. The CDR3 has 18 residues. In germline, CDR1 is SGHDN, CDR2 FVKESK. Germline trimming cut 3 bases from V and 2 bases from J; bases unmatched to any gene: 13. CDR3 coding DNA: TGTGCCAGCAGCCATTCCGGGACAGGGGATGAGACGCCCTACGAGCAGTACTTC. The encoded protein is CASSHSGTGDETPYEQYF.

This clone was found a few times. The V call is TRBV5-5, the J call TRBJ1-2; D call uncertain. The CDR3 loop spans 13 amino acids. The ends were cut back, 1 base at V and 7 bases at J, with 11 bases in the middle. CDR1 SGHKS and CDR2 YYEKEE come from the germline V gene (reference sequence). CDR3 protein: CASSLRHSSGYTF. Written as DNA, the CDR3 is TGTGCCAGCAGCTTGCGTCATAGTAGTGGCTACACCTTC.

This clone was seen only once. The CDR3 bases are TGTGCCAGCAGCTTAGTGCTAGGCCGCAATCAGCCCCAGCATTTT. Encoded protein: CASSLVLGRNQPQHF. The chain couples TRBV7-2 to TRBJ1-5; D remains unclear. The CDR3 consists of 15 residues. Germline V CDR1 and CDR2: SGHTA, FQGNSA. V lost 1 base, J lost 2 bases, and 9 bases lay in between.

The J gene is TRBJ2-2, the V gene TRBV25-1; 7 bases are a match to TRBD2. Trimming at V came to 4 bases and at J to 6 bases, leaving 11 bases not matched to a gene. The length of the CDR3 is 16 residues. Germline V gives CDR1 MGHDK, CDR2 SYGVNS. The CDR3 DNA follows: TGTGCCAGCAGTGTTGGGTTGGCGGGAGTTTCCGGGGAGCTGTTTTTT. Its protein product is CASSVGLAGVSGELFF.

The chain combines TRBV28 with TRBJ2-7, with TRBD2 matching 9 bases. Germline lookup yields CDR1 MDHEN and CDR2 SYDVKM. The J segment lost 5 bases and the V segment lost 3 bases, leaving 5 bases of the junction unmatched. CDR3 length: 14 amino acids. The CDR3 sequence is CASSFGGRAHEQYF. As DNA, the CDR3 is TGTGCCAGCAGTTTCGGCGGGAGGGCCCACGAGCAGTACTTC.

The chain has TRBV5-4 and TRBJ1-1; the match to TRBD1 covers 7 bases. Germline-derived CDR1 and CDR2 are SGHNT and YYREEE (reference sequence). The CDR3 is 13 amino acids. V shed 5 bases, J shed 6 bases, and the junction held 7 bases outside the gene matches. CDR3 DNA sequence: TGTGCCAGCAGGAGAACAGGGGTCCCTGAAGCTTTCTTT. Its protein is CASRRTGVPEAFF.

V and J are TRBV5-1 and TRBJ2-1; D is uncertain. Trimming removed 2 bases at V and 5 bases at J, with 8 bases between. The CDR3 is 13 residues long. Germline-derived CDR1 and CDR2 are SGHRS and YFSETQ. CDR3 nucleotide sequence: TGCGCCAGCAGCTTATCTGCGAACAATGAGCAGTTCTTC. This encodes CASSLSANNEQFF.

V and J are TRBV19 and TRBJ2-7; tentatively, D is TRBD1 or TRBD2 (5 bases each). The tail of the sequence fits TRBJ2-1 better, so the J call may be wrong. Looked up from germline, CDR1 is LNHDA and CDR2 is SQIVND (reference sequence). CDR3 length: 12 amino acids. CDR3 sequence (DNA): TGTGCCAGTAGTCGGGGCACCCATGAGCAGTTCTTC. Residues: CASSRGTHEQFF.